These T cell receptor beta chains were read from a single sample in a study of T cell responses to AZD1222 COVID-19 vaccine. Measured with immunoSEQ multiplex PCR; TCRdb has only the in-frame clones, and not every one. Of 110,000 to 150,000 clones detected, approximately 90% appear once; the ten largest clones hold about 5.9%. The sequences come from peripheral blood, collected on day 0 of AZD1222 vaccination. The receptors stem from an adult in good health. Each CDR3 is given with its conserved first and last residue. Fields, in order: V gene, J gene, CDR3 length, D gene, clone size, CDR3 DNA, CDR3 protein. A D gene is named only where the DNA matches it firmly. Expanded clones get a size class; other rows say once, few or many, or leave the size out.

>TRBV6-4|TRBJ2-1|15|TRBD2|-
TGTGCCAGCAGTGACACTAGCGGGAGTCCCAATGAGCAGTTCTTC
CASSDTSGSPNEQFF
>TRBV6-5|TRBJ1-1|15|-|-
TGTGCCAGCAGTTACGACCAGGGGTTTCGCCCTGAAGCTTTCTTT
CASSYDQGFRPEAFF
>TRBV5-4|TRBJ2-2|17|-|-
TGTGCCAGCACCCCGGGGGTACCCGGAACTCTCACCGGGGAGCTGTTTTTT
CASTPGVPGTLTGELFF
>TRBV5-6|TRBJ1-5|15|-|few
TGTGCCAGCAGCGGGCGGACGACCAGCAATCAGCCCCAGCATTTT
CASSGRTTSNQPQHF
>TRBV15|TRBJ1-1|13|-|once
TGTGCCACCAGCAGCCATCCAAAGTGGGAAGCTTTCTTT
CATSSHPKWEAFF
>TRBV9|TRBJ2-2|16|TRBD2|-
TGTGCCAGCAGGGCAAGCGGGAGCCCAAACACCGGGGAGCTGTTTTTT
CASRASGSPNTGELFF
>TRBV27|TRBJ2-2|15|-|-
TGTGCCAGCTCCCCACCGCCTGACCGGCCCGGGGAGCTGTTTTTT
CASSPPPDRPGELFF
>TRBV29-1|TRBJ2-2|12|TRBD1|-
TGCAGCGCTAGACAGGGAACCGGGGAGCTGTTTTTT
CSARQGTGELFF
>TRBV28|TRBJ1-2|14|-|-
TGTGCCAGCATCGAGGCAAGGGCTGTAGCTGGCTACACCTTC
CASIEARAVAGYTF
>TRBV28|TRBJ2-4|15|TRBD1|-
TGTGCCAGCAGTTTTCAGGACAGGGTGCAAAACATTCAGTACTTC
CASSFQDRVQNIQYF
>TRBV7-2|TRBJ1-3|14|-|-
TGTGCCAGCAGCCCCACAGGAATTGGAAACACCATATATTTT
CASSPTGIGNTIYF
>TRBV6-5|TRBJ1-2|13|TRBD1|-
TGTGCCAGCAGTAAAAGACAGGGCTATGGCTACACCTTC
CASSKRQGYGYTF
>TRBV27|TRBJ1-1|15|TRBD1|-
TGTGCCAGCAGTTTACTGACAGGGCTAAACACTGAAGCTTTCTTT
CASSLLTGLNTEAFF
>TRBV4-1|TRBJ2-7|16|TRBD2|-
TGCGCCAGCAGCCGCGGTGCAGCGGGGGATATATACGAGCAGTACTTC
CASSRGAAGDIYEQYF
>TRBV10-2|TRBJ2-3|12|-|-
TGCGCCAGCAGTAGTGAGGGGGATACGCAGTATTTT
CASSSEGDTQYF
>TRBV4-3|TRBJ1-5|13|-|once
TGCGCCAGCAGCCAGTACTCAGCCTCCCCCCAGCATTTT
CASSQYSASPQHF
>TRBV12-3/TRBV12-4|TRBJ1-2|13|TRBD1|-
TGTGCCAGCAGTTTACAGGGGGCTGGTGGCTACACCTTC
CASSLQGAGGYTF
>TRBV7-3|TRBJ2-3|17|TRBD2|-
TGTGCCAGCAGCCCCTGGGGGCGGGAGGGTAGCACAGATACGCAGTATTTT
CASSPWGREGSTDTQYF
>TRBV5-6|TRBJ1-2|14|-|-
TGTGCCAGCAGCTTAAGGGTACTGGGCGGCGGCTACACCTTC
CASSLRVLGGGYTF
>TRBV9|TRBJ2-2|15|-|-
TGTGCCAGCAGCCTTAGGAGCAGTCACACCGGGGAGCTGTTTTTT
CASSLRSSHTGELFF
>TRBV30|TRBJ2-5|16|TRBD1|-
TGTGCCTGGAGTGTAGGGGCGACAGGGAGTAAGGAGACCCAGTACTTC
CAWSVGATGSKETQYF
>TRBV5-4|TRBJ2-3|15|-|-
TGTGCCAGCAGCATGACTGGGGGTGGCCTAGATACGCAGTATTTT
CASSMTGGGLDTQYF
>TRBV10-3|TRBJ1-6|12|-|once
TGTGCCTCGACAGAAAATAATTCACCCCTCCACTTT
CASTENNSPLHF
>TRBV10-3|TRBJ1-2|16|TRBD1|-
TGTGCCATCAGTGAGTCGGGGACAGGGGGCAGCTATGGCTACACCTTC
CAISESGTGGSYGYTF
>TRBV28|TRBJ2-5|14|TRBD2|-
TGTGCCAGCAGAGCGGGAGGGCCTAGGGAGACCCAGTACTTC
CASRAGGPRETQYF
>TRBV29-1|TRBJ2-7|18|-|-
TGCAGCGTTGAACTCCGGACCCGCAAGCCTCCCTACGCCTACGAGCAGTACTTC
CSVELRTRKPPYAYEQYF
>TRBV5-6|TRBJ1-3|14|-|-
TGTGCCAGCAGCTTGGAAGGTACTGGAAACACCATATATTTT
CASSLEGTGNTIYF
>TRBV30|TRBJ1-1|12|-|-
TGTGCCTGGAGTGCCCAGAACACTGAAGCTTTCTTT
CAWSAQNTEAFF
>TRBV11-3|TRBJ1-1|13|-|-
TGTGCCAGCAGCTTGGAGGGATGGACTGAAGCTTTCTTT
CASSLEGWTEAFF
>TRBV6-5|TRBJ2-7|13|-|-
TGTGCCAGCAGTTTGGGCAGGGACTACGAGCAGTACTTC
CASSLGRDYEQYF
>TRBV5-5|TRBJ2-7|14|TRBD1|-
TGTGCCAGCAGCTGGGGACAGGGGGCTCGAGAGCAGTACTTC
CASSWGQGAREQYF
>TRBV19|TRBJ2-3|13|-|-
TGTGCCAGTAGTATTGGTAACACAGATACGCAGTATTTT
CASSIGNTDTQYF
>TRBV6-6|TRBJ2-1|15|TRBD2|once
TGTGCCAGCAGTTACTCGCCTAGCGGGGAAGATGAGCAGTTCTTC
CASSYSPSGEDEQFF
>TRBV5-1|TRBJ1-1|14|-|-
TGCGCCAGCAGCTTGGAACATCGCGGGACTGAAGCTTTCTTT
CASSLEHRGTEAFF
>TRBV5-1|TRBJ2-5|13|TRBD2|few
TGCGCCAGCAGCTTGAGCGGGAGTGAGACCCAGTACTTC
CASSLSGSETQYF
>TRBV19|TRBJ2-7|13|TRBD1|-
TGTGCCAGTAGCCGACAGGGGACCTACGAGCAGTACTTC
CASSRQGTYEQYF
>TRBV9|TRBJ2-3|16|TRBD2|-
TGTGCCAGCAGCGTGGGGACTAGCGGGAGTAGAGATACGCAGTATTTT
CASSVGTSGSRDTQYF
>TRBV27|TRBJ2-3|14|-|-
TGTGCCAGCGGGACGGGCCACGGCACAGATACGCAGTATTTT
CASGTGHGTDTQYF
>TRBV7-9|TRBJ1-2|15|-|once
TGTGCCAGCAGCTTAGAACAGGGTGCCAGGTATGGCTACACCTTC
CASSLEQGARYGYTF
>TRBV15|TRBJ2-5|15|-|once
TGTGCCACCAGCAGAGATGACACAGGGATCAAGACCCAGTACTTC
CATSRDDTGIKTQYF
>TRBV4-2|TRBJ2-7|14|TRBD1|few
TGTGCCAGCAGCCTACAGGGGTTGATGTCCGAGCAGTACTTC
CASSLQGLMSEQYF
>TRBV5-6|TRBJ1-6|13|-|-
TGTGCCAGCAGCTTGTTAGGGGGTTCACCCCTCCACTTT
CASSLLGGSPLHF
>TRBV6-4|TRBJ1-1|13|-|few
TGTGCCAGCAGTGACAGGGATAACACTGAAGCTTTCTTT
CASSDRDNTEAFF
>TRBV5-1|TRBJ1-6|15|-|-
TGCGCCAGCAGACAGCCGGAACAGCCGCTATCACCCCTCCACTTT
CASRQPEQPLSPLHF
>TRBV6-4|TRBJ2-2|15|-|-
TGTGCCAGCAGTGCTTCTACTCGGGACACCGGGGAGCTGTTTTTT
CASSASTRDTGELFF
>TRBV24-1|TRBJ2-1|15|TRBD2|-
TGTGCCACCAGATCCGGGACTAGCGAGGTCCATGAGCAGTTCTTC
CATRSGTSEVHEQFF
>TRBV27|TRBJ1-5|15|TRBD1|-
TGTGCCAGCAGGAGACAGGGTCCTCGGGGTCAGCCCCAGCATTTT
CASRRQGPRGQPQHF
>TRBV18|TRBJ2-1|15|TRBD2|-
TGTGCCAGCTCACCCTTACCCGGGGGGGAGAATGAGCAGTTCTTC
CASSPLPGGENEQFF
>TRBV19|TRBJ2-7|14|TRBD1|once
TGTGCCAGTAGCCTCCCGGACAGGGTCCACGAGCAGTACTTC
CASSLPDRVHEQYF
>TRBV19|TRBJ1-4|14|-|-
TGTGCCAGTAGTCTCACCAGGACTGGTGAAAAACTGTTTTTT
CASSLTRTGEKLFF
>TRBV7-7|TRBJ2-5|16|TRBD1|-
TGTGCTAGCAACACCCCCGGGACAGGGGTTTCAGAGACCCAGTACTTC
CASNTPGTGVSETQYF
>TRBV9|TRBJ2-6|18|-|-
TGTGCCAGCAGCGTAGCAAGGGAGTACGGCTCTGGGGCCAACGTCCTGACTTTC
CASSVAREYGSGANVLTF
>TRBV6-5|TRBJ1-2|12|-|-
TGTGCCAGGGGGGGGCCGGATTATGGCTACACCTTC
CARGGPDYGYTF
>TRBV2|TRBJ1-1|16|-|-
TGTGCCAGCAGTGAGGTACTAGGCCGGGACGACACTGAAGCTTTCTTT
CASSEVLGRDDTEAFF